This entry describes one T cell receptor (beta chain). Its cognate antigen is unknown. Looked up from germline, CDR1 is MNHNS and CDR2 is SASEGT. V was pared by 3 bases and J by 3 bases, with 4 bases of the junction left unmatched. This CDR3 has 14 residues. 5'RACE with constant-segment primers yielded barcoded, UMI-tagged TCR alpha and TCR beta cDNA libraries. TCRdb re-derived calls from the 5' RACE reads in MiXCR, one entry per CDR3 protein. The repertoire consists of 150,000 to 200,000 distinct CDR3 sequences, with 20% to 25% occurring once and the leading ten covering more than 20%. The data were obtained in a study of T-cell memory formation after mild COVID-19. About the research overall: In these data, TCR clusters were largely donor specific. Regarding the study as a whole: There was no confirmation that second-wave clones peaking on day 37 were SARS-CoV-2 specific.

What was sequenced was PBMCs or a T cell subset sorted from them (not recorded which). This rearrangement joins TRBV6-1 to TRBJ2-7; 8 nucleotides line up with TRBD1. This clonotype originated in an adult woman who had mild COVID-19 (a few samples of this study predate the infection). Cell type and time point are not known. CDR3 bases: TGTGCCAGCAGTGAGGGGACAGGTTACTACGAGCAGTACTTC. As protein: CASSEGTGYYEQYF.